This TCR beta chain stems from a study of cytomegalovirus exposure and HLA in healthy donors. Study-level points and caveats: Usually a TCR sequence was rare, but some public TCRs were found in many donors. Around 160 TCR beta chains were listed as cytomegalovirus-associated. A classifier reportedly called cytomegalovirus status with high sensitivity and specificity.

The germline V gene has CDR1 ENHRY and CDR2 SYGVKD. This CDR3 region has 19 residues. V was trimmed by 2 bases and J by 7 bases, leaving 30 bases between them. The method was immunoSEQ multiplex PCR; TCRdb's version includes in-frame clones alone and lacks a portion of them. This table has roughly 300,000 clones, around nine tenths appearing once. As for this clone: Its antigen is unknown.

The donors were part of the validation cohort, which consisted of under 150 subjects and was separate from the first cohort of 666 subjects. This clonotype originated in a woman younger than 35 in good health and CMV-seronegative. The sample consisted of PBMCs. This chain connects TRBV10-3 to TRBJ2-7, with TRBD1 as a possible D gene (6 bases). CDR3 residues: CAISEPQWPKEGTGHEQYF. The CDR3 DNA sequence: TGTGCCATCAGTGAGCCCCAGTGGCCCAAAGAGGGTACAGGGCATGAGCAGTACTTC.